These 32 T cell receptor beta chains share one sample of origin, sequenced in a study of T cells in localized non-small cell lung cancer. Generated by immunoSEQ multiplex PCR, the TCRdb table keeps only in-frame clones and is missing some. Of roughly 38,000 clones listed, roughly 90% are singletons. This specimen consisted of peripheral blood, obtained before any cancer treatment. All receptors derive from a female donor aged 60 or older with stage I squamous cell lung carcinoma.

This clone was picked up one time. V and J are TRBV5-1 and TRBJ2-7, with D possibly TRBD2 on 6 matching bases. The V gene lost 4 bases and the J gene lost 1 base, with 12 bases spanning the gap. Germline CDR1 SGHRS, CDR2 YFSETQ. This CDR3 spans 14 amino acids. In DNA, the CDR3 is TGCGCCAGCAGCCAGGCGGGACCTTCCTACGAGCAGTACTTC. Its protein product is CASSQAGPSYEQYF.

The chain combines TRBV10-3 with TRBJ1-5, with TRBD1 matching 11 bases. The germline V gene encodes CDR1 ENHRY and CDR2 SYGVKD. The CDR3 runs 17 residues. V lost 2 bases to trimming and J lost 3 bases; unmatched junction nucleotides: 6. The CDR3 bases are TGTGCCATCAGTGAGCCGGACAGGGGGCGGGACAATCAGCCCCAGCATTTT. Translated, it gives CAISEPDRGRDNQPQHF.

The J gene is TRBJ1-3, the V gene TRBV2; D unresolved. Trimming removed 4 bases from V and 4 bases from J, with 8 bases in between. Germline V gene lookup returns CDR1 SNHLY and CDR2 FYNNEI. The CDR3 is made up of 13 amino acids. CDR3: CASSVSVGNTIYF. Written as DNA, the CDR3 is TGTGCCAGCAGTGTGTCAGTGGGAAACACCATATATTTT.

This chain links TRBV5-3 with TRBJ2-1; 10 bases are a match to TRBD2. TRBV5-3 falls under the ORF class, with uncertain function. This CDR3 comprises 14 residues. The CDR3 reads CGPRTSGSYNEQFF. The DNA of the CDR3 is TGTGGCCCCCGGACTAGCGGTTCCTACAATGAGCAGTTCTTC.

This chain connects TRBV30 to TRBJ1-3; weak D call: TRBD1 (6 bases). Germline CDR1 is GTSNPN and CDR2 is SVGIG (reference sequence). There are 13 residues in the CDR3. V was shortened by 8 bases and J by 4 bases, with 15 bases between the two germline ends. As DNA, the CDR3 is TGTGCCGGTGGGGGCAGTGGGGGAAACACCATATATTTT. It is translated as CAGGGSGGNTIYF.

J is TRBJ2-7 and V is TRBV6-5; maybe TRBD1 (6 bases). The CDR3 length is 15 residues. V lost 7 bases, J lost 3 bases, and 19 bases lay in between. The germline V gene encodes CDR1 MNHEY and CDR2 SVGAGI. The CDR3: CASTTPAGARYEQYF. For the CDR3, the DNA is TGTGCCAGCACCACTCCGGCAGGGGCGCGCTACGAGCAGTACTTC.

The chain couples TRBV10-2 to TRBJ1-5; TRBD1 is a possible D gene (5 bases). The germline CDR1 and CDR2 sequences are WSHSY and SAAADI. This CDR3 spans 14 amino acids. V was shortened by 6 bases and J by 2 bases, with 11 bases between the two germline ends. This CDR3 is CASRAGGGNQPQHF. The CDR3 coding sequence is TGCGCCAGCAGGGCGGGGGGTGGCAATCAGCCCCAGCATTTT.

The rearrangement links TRBV7-2 to TRBJ1-2, with a weak D call TRBD1 (6 bases). This CDR3 has 14 amino acids. CDR1 and CDR2 (germline): SGHTA, FQGNSA. V lost 5 bases to trimming and J lost 4 bases, with 14 bases between them. CDR3 in amino acids: CASSPGQRIYGYTF. The CDR3 DNA sequence: TGTGCCAGCAGCCCAGGACAGAGAATCTATGGCTACACCTTC.

The V call is TRBV5-1, the J call TRBJ2-7, with 9 bases that match TRBD1. The CDR3 sequence is 14 residues long. V lost 4 bases and J lost 0; bases outside the gene matches: 2. Germline V CDR1 and CDR2: SGHRS, YFSETQ. The CDR3 DNA reads TGCGCCAGCAGCAGGGACAGGGACTCCTACGAGCAGTACTTC. Its protein product is CASSRDRDSYEQYF.

In this sample, this clone turned up a few times. This chain connects TRBV29-1 to TRBJ2-7; D is possibly TRBD1 (6 bases). V was clipped by 0 bases and J by 2 bases, with 8 bases between them. Germline lookup yields CDR1 SQVTM and CDR2 ANQGSEA. This CDR3 region has 13 residues. The chain's CDR3 is CSVEDHRAYEQYF. The CDR3 region has the DNA TGCAGCGTTGAAGATCACAGGGCCTACGAGCAGTACTTC.

V usage is TRBV6-4 and J usage is TRBJ2-2; 7 nucleotides align to TRBD1. The CDR3 runs to 15 residues. The V gene's germline CDR1 is MRHNA and CDR2 SNTAGT. The J segment lost 4 bases and the V segment lost 5 bases, leaving 7 bases of the junction unmatched. The CDR3 region is CASSPQTGITGELFF. The CDR3 DNA reads as TGTGCCAGCAGTCCCCAGACAGGGATCACCGGGGAGCTGTTTTTT.

This chain links TRBV2 with TRBJ1-5, with a weak D call TRBD1 (5 bases). V lost 8 bases to trimming and J lost 11 bases, with 19 bases between them. The CDR3 is 13 residues long. The germline V gene has CDR1 SNHLY and CDR2 FYNNEI. CDR3 loop: CASSLGDAQAQHF. The CDR3 DNA is TGTGCCAGCTCCTTGGGGGACGCGCAGGCCCAGCATTTT.

This chain links TRBV6-1 with TRBJ1-2; 8 positions agree with TRBD1. This CDR3 is built from 15 residues. J was trimmed by 0 bases and V by 4 bases; bases with no gene match: 4. Germline V gives CDR1 MNHNS, CDR2 SASEGT. CDR3 in DNA: TGTGCCAGCAGTGTTGGGACAGGATCTAACTATGGCTACACCTTC. Translation: CASSVGTGSNYGYTF.

Here the CDR3 reads CASSISWQGTGGYTF. The CDR3 DNA is TGTGCCAGTAGTATATCTTGGCAGGGAACTGGTGGCTACACCTTC. The chain uses TRBV19 and TRBJ1-2, with a tentative D call TRBD1 (5 bases). This CDR3 is built from 15 residues. Trimming removed 2 bases from V and 7 bases from J, with 17 bases in between. Germline lookup yields CDR1 LNHDA and CDR2 SQIVND (reference sequence).

J is TRBJ2-5 and V is TRBV4-3, with D perhaps assigned TRBD1 or TRBD2 (5 bases each). In germline, CDR1 is LGHNA, CDR2 YSLEER. The CDR3 covers 19 residues. V was cut by 1 base and J by 0 bases, with 21 bases left in between. The CDR3 loop reads CASSQVRDGALIYQETQYF. The CDR3 nucleotides are TGCGCCAGCAGCCAAGTCCGGGACGGGGCCTTGATTTACCAAGAGACCCAGTACTTC.

The chain recombines TRBV6-5 with TRBJ2-7, with 7 bases fitting TRBD2. With 2 bases clipped from V and 2 bases from J, the junction kept 3 bases outside the gene matches. This CDR3 has 14 amino acids. Germline loops: CDR1 MNHEY, CDR2 SVGAGI. The DNA for the CDR3 is TGTGCCAGCAGTTACGGCGGGAGACCCTACGAGCAGTACTTC. Translating it yields CASSYGGRPYEQYF.

This clone was counted only a few times. The chain is built from TRBV6-1 and TRBJ2-7, with 8 bases matching TRBD1. This CDR3 comprises 12 residues. The V segment lost 6 bases and the J segment 5 bases; nucleotides outside the gene matches: 3. Germline loops: CDR1 MNHNS, CDR2 SASEGT. In DNA form, the CDR3 reads TGTGCCAGCAGATGGGACAGGAACGAGCAGTACTTC. Protein product: CASRWDRNEQYF.

V gene TRBV19 combines with J gene TRBJ2-4; possible D gene TRBD1, 5 bases. Germline V lookup: CDR1 LNHDA, CDR2 SQIVND (reference sequence). Trimming stripped 0 bases from V and 4 bases from J, with 10 bases between. There are 15 residues in the CDR3. The CDR3: CASSIDRVGKNIQYF. For the CDR3, the DNA is TGTGCCAGTAGTATAGACAGGGTCGGGAAAAACATTCAGTACTTC.

The genes are TRBV5-5 and TRBJ2-3; unclear D gene. V lost 1 base to trimming and J lost 0 bases, with 9 bases between them. Looked up from germline, CDR1 is SGHKS and CDR2 is YYEKEE (reference sequence). The CDR3 totals 15 residues. In nucleotides, the CDR3 is TGTGCCAGCAGCTTGTCGGATACCAGCACAGATACGCAGTATTTT. Amino acid sequence: CASSLSDTSTDTQYF.

Only a few counts were recorded for this clone. CDR3 DNA: TGTGCCAGTAGCGGGACAGGGGCCGGGGAGCTGTTTTTT. Translation gives CASSGTGAGELFF. This chain links TRBV19 with TRBJ2-2; TRBD1 matches 10 bases. The CDR3 extends over 13 amino acids. The germline gives CDR1 LNHDA, CDR2 SQIVND (reference sequence). Losses at the gene ends were 6 bases for V and 6 bases for J; bases not matched to a gene: 1.

The chain employs TRBV30 and TRBJ2-5, with 8 bases lining up with TRBD2. J gave up 2 bases and V 0 bases, and 5 bases lay outside the gene matches. Per germline, CDR1 GTSNPN and CDR2 SVGIG (reference sequence). CDR3 size: 15 residues. The CDR3 protein is CAWSVTGGNQETQYF. CDR3 DNA: TGTGCCTGGAGTGTAACGGGAGGGAATCAAGAGACCCAGTACTTC.

V and J are TRBV9 and TRBJ2-5; 8 bases are shared with TRBD2. Germline V gene sequence: CDR1 SGDLS, CDR2 YYNGEE. V trimming: 0 bases; J trimming: 3 bases; junction bases outside the gene matches: 7. The CDR3 runs to 16 residues. The CDR3 spells CASSVAGGPSEETQYF. The CDR3 coding sequence is TGTGCCAGCAGCGTAGCGGGAGGGCCCTCGGAAGAGACCCAGTACTTC.

V is TRBV27 and J is TRBJ2-5, with D perhaps matching TRBD1 (5 bases). Germline loops: CDR1 MNHEY, CDR2 SMNVEV (reference sequence). The CDR3 loop spans 14 amino acids. Trimming shortened V by 0 bases and J by 2 bases, and 7 bases separated the two germline ends. The CDR3 DNA sequence: TGTGCCAGCAGTTTATCGTACAGGCAAGAGACCCAGTACTTC. Translation: CASSLSYRQETQYF.

The CDR3 spells CASSLVGTSGRAGSTGELFF. The DNA of the CDR3 is TGTGCCAGCAGCTTGGTCGGGACTAGCGGGAGGGCCGGGAGCACCGGGGAGCTGTTTTTT. V is TRBV7-8 and J is TRBJ2-2; 16 bases are shared with TRBD2. The CDR3 totals 20 residues. Germline loops: CDR1 SGHVS, CDR2 FQNEAQ. Germline trimming cut 3 bases from V and 4 bases from J; bases unmatched to any gene: 11.

The chain joins TRBV4-3 to TRBJ1-2; D is unclear. With 2 bases removed from V and 0 bases from J, the gap between germline ends came to 4 bases. Per germline, CDR1 LGHNA and CDR2 YSLEER. The CDR3 extends over 13 amino acids. The CDR3 region is CASSQKPNYGYTF. The CDR3 region has the DNA TGCGCCAGCAGCCAAAAACCTAACTATGGCTACACCTTC.

The chain's CDR3 is CASSPRQLWNTEAFF. CDR3 DNA sequence: TGTGCCAGCAGTCCGCGACAGCTATGGAACACTGAAGCTTTCTTT. J is TRBJ1-1 and V is TRBV6-5, with D possibly matching TRBD1 (5 bases). V was cut by 5 bases and J by 1 base, with 14 bases left in between. Germline assignment: CDR1 MNHEY and CDR2 SVGAGI. The CDR3 runs 15 residues.

The chain uses TRBV29-1 and TRBJ1-1, with D uncertain. V lost 5 bases and J 1 base, leaving 8 bases between the germline ends. The germline gives CDR1 SQVTM, CDR2 ANQGSEA. The CDR3 is 12 residues long. The CDR3 sequence: CSVKVENTEAFF. CDR3 DNA: TGCAGCGTTAAGGTAGAGAACACTGAAGCTTTCTTT.

The gene calls are TRBV30 and TRBJ1-4, with D hard to call. V was cut by 2 bases and J by 0 bases, with 10 bases left in between. CDR1 is GTSNPN and CDR2 is SVGIG in the germline V gene (reference sequence). The CDR3 totals 15 residues. CDR3 coding DNA: TGTGCCTGGAGTTCGAACTTTGCAACTAATGAAAAACTGTTTTTT. Translating it yields CAWSSNFATNEKLFF.

This chain connects TRBV9 to TRBJ1-1; D perhaps matches TRBD1 (6 bases). The CDR3 is 15 residues long. Trimming took 4 bases from V and 10 from J, leaving 23 bases between them. Germline V lookup: CDR1 SGDLS, CDR2 YYNGEE. CDR3 protein: CASSSKLGQRSVAFF. The CDR3, as DNA: TGTGCCAGCAGCTCAAAGTTAGGACAGCGGAGTGTAGCTTTCTTT.

This clone showed up just once. The chain couples TRBV27 to TRBJ2-3, with 7 bases fitting TRBD2. This CDR3 is 15 amino acids long. V lost 6 bases to trimming and J lost 4 bases; unmatched junction nucleotides: 10. Germline assignment: CDR1 MNHEY and CDR2 SMNVEV (reference sequence). CDR3 coding DNA: TGTGCCAGCAGATCCCCGAGCGGGGCTGCAGATACGCAGTATTTT. Translation: CASRSPSGAADTQYF.

The rearrangement joins TRBV2 to TRBJ1-1, with D possibly being TRBD1 (5 bases). Between the trimmed V and J ends, which lost 7 bases and 1 base, there was a span of 25 bases. Germline V gene data show CDR1 as SNHLY and CDR2 as FYNNEI. This CDR3 region has 18 residues. The CDR3 is CASTPIRGTTVRNTEAFF. CDR3 nucleotides: TGTGCCAGCACACCTATTCGCGGGACGACAGTTAGGAACACTGAAGCTTTCTTT.

By share of the sample, this clone is medium-sized. V and J are TRBV11-2 and TRBJ1-1; unclear D gene. This CDR3 comprises 13 residues. Between the trimmed V and J ends, which lost 4 bases and 2 bases, there was a span of 8 bases. Germline V gene sequence: CDR1 SGHAT, CDR2 FQNNGV. The CDR3 sequence is CASSWNSNTEAFF. The CDR3 DNA reads TGTGCCAGCAGCTGGAATAGTAACACTGAAGCTTTCTTT.